The 5 T cell receptor beta chains reported below all come from one sample, sequenced in a study of T-cell reconstitution after alpha-beta-depleted transplantation in children. The authors prepared the TCRbeta library with unique molecular identifiers. TCRdb reanalysed the PCR reads using MiXCR and keeps one entry per CDR3 protein. The sample gives 100,000 or so distinct CDR3 sequences, about 16% of which show up once; about 19% is in the top ten. The source was PBMCs, mostly from graft donor cells, collected 180 days after TCRalphabeta/CD19-depleted stem cell transplant. The source is a male patient between 2 and 15 years old who had a stem cell transplant for acute lymphoblastic leukemia, so the T cells may come from the graft donor.

This clonotype was counted ten times or more. The CDR3 bases are TGTGCCAGCAGCTTAGCGGAGGGAAGCCAAGAGACCCAGTACTTC. Protein: CASSLAEGSQETQYF. This chain joins TRBV7-9 and TRBJ2-5; D may be TRBD2 (6 bases). CDR1 and CDR2 from the germline V gene are SEHNR and FQNEAQ (reference sequence). The CDR3 has 15 residues. V gave up 0 bases and J gave up 1 base, with 9 bases separating them.

This clonotype was found a few times. This chain joins TRBV10-1 and TRBJ2-5, with a tentative D call TRBD2 (6 bases). The CDR3 has 14 residues. CDR1 and CDR2 (germline): WNHNN, SYGVQD (reference sequence). Deletions cut 9 bases from V and 5 bases from J, with 19 bases between. DNA for the CDR3: TGCGCCAGGATTCCGGGAGAGCGGAGGGAGACCCAGTACTTC. This sequence encodes CARIPGERRETQYF.

This clonotype came up a few times. The V gene is TRBV10-3, the J gene TRBJ1-1; 9 nucleotides line up with TRBD1. The CDR3 consists of 14 residues. Germline-derived CDR1 and CDR2 are ENHRY and SYGVKD. The V and J ends lost 6 bases and 7 bases, in that order; junction bases with no gene match: 9. The chain's CDR3 is CAISQGQGPYEAFF. CDR3 sequence (DNA): TGTGCCATCAGCCAAGGACAGGGGCCGTATGAAGCTTTCTTT.

The chain links TRBV6-5 to TRBJ1-3; 7 nucleotides align to TRBD1. Trimming cost V 4 bases and J 9 bases; bases outside gene matches: 9. The CDR3 extends over 14 amino acids. Germline CDR1 is MNHEY and CDR2 is SVGAGI. Here the CDR3 DNA reads TGTGCCAGCAGTTGGGTCCGACAGGGAGGCACCATATATTTT. Translated, it gives CASSWVRQGGTIYF.

This clonotype has only a few counts. CDR3 in DNA: TGTGCCATCACGGGACAGAACTATTTGAGGGATGAGCAGTTCTTC. Its translation: CAITGQNYLRDEQFF. This chain links TRBV10-3 with TRBJ2-1; 7 nucleotides agree with TRBD1. Germline trimming cut 7 bases from V and 8 bases from J; bases unmatched to any gene: 14. CDR1 and CDR2 (germline): ENHRY, SYGVKD. The CDR3 contains 15 residues.